A single sample gave rise to the 23 T cell receptor beta chains below, sequenced in a study of blood T cell repertoires in COVID-19 (TCRdb year 2020). The library was built by means of the immunoSEQ multiplex PCR assay. The table was pulled from immuneACCESS by TCRdb, which kept in-frame rearrangements only. Such tables lose some clones; where checked, under half of the loss comes from unresolved V genes, and the rest has no known cause. The sample table records about 150,000 clones; 75% to 90% of these occur just once. The ten biggest clones cover around 14% of the sample. Sequencing was done on a sample of peripheral blood. Receptors were obtained from a woman in her 40s with acute or convalescent COVID-19.

In this sample, this clone turned up a few times. The genes are TRBV7-3 and TRBJ1-6, with 7 bases identical to TRBD1. CDR1 and CDR2 from the germline V gene are SGHTA and FQGTGA. Unmatched junction bases numbered 9, after V lost 5 bases and J lost 8 bases. This CDR3 comprises 15 residues. The CDR3 spells CASSINDRVDSPLHF. CDR3 sequence (DNA): TGTGCCAGCAGCATAAACGACAGGGTTGATTCACCCCTCCACTTT.

Remarks on this clone: Other nucleotide sequences from this sample produce the same CDR3. V and J are TRBV5-1 and TRBJ2-7; 8 bases are shared with TRBD1. In germline, CDR1 is SGHRS, CDR2 YFSETQ. The CDR3 totals 13 residues. V dropped 5 bases and J dropped 3; count of bases not matched to a gene: 4. CDR3 region: CASSPDRGYEQYF. The CDR3 DNA is TGCGCCAGCAGTCCCGACAGGGGCTACGAGCAGTACTTC.

The chain joins TRBV28 to TRBJ2-5; TRBD1 might be the D (5 bases). This CDR3 has 13 residues. Trimming removed 3 bases from V and 4 bases from J, with 9 bases in between. CDR1 is MDHEN and CDR2 is SYDVKM in the germline V gene. The CDR3 sequence: CASSLGRIETQYF. CDR3 bases: TGTGCCAGCAGTTTGGGGCGGATAGAGACCCAGTACTTC.

The rearrangement uses TRBV6-5 and TRBJ2-7, with TRBD2 matching 8 bases. CDR1 MNHEY and CDR2 SVGAGI come from the germline V gene. V lost 4 bases to trimming and J lost 0 bases; unmatched junction nucleotides: 5. The CDR3 is 15 amino acids. CDR3 loop: CASSSGGAVSYEQYF. The DNA of the CDR3 is TGTGCCAGCAGTTCGGGGGGGGCCGTCTCCTACGAGCAGTACTTC.

The chain links TRBV3-1 (or the pseudogene TRBV3-2) to TRBJ2-7; no clear D gene. V lost 11 bases and J 6 bases, leaving 23 bases between the germline ends. The V gene's germline CDR1 is LGHDT and CDR2 YNNKEL (reference sequence). The CDR3 is 14 amino acids. As DNA, the CDR3 is TGTGCCGCCAGCACAGCCCCCACGTATGGCGAGCAGTACTTC. Amino acid sequence: CAASTAPTYGEQYF.

This sequence joins TRBV6-2 or TRBV6-3 and TRBJ2-7; D gene unclear. Trimming took off 0 bases at V and 4 bases at J, with 13 bases between the two ends. The CDR3 contains 15 residues. The germline V gene has CDR1 MNHEY and CDR2 SVGEGT. The CDR3 is CASSYSATSLYEQYF. In DNA form, the CDR3 reads TGTGCCAGCAGTTACTCCGCGACATCCCTATACGAGCAGTACTTC.

V usage is TRBV9 and J usage is TRBJ2-7; 7 nucleotides agree with TRBD1. This CDR3 spans 16 amino acids. Looked up from germline, CDR1 is SGDLS and CDR2 is YYNGEE. The trim removed 4 bases at V and 0 bases at J, leaving 10 bases unmatched. The CDR3, as DNA: TGTGCCAGCAGCCCCGGACAGGCTACGCTCTCCTACGAGCAGTACTTC. The encoded protein is CASSPGQATLSYEQYF. The variable domain in full, with the rest retrieved from reference TRBV9 and TRBJ2-7, is DSGVTQTPKHLITATGQRVTLRCSPRSGDLSVYWYQQSLDQGLQFLIQYYNGEERAKGNILERFSAQQFPDLHSELNLSSLELGDSALYFCASSPGQATLSYEQYFGPGTRLTVT.

This chain links TRBV6-6 with TRBJ1-6; 7 bases match TRBD1. Looked up from germline, CDR1 is MNHNY and CDR2 is SVGAGI (reference sequence). The CDR3 is 16 amino acids. With 2 bases clipped from V and 9 bases from J, the junction kept 10 bases outside the gene matches. The CDR3 DNA is TGTGCCAGCAGTTACCGACAGGGAGATGTTGGTTCACCCCTCCACTTT. Protein product: CASSYRQGDVGSPLHF.

CDR3 sequence: CASSIFDTYEQYF. In DNA, the CDR3 is TGTGCCAGCAGCATTTTCGACACCTACGAGCAGTACTTC. The chain employs TRBV5-5 and TRBJ2-7; no definite D call. Germline lookup yields CDR1 SGHKS and CDR2 YYEKEE (reference sequence). V was pared by 4 bases and J by 2 bases, with 10 bases between. CDR3 length equals 13 residues. Full variable domain (remainder filled in from reference TRBV5-5 and TRBJ2-7): DAGVTQSPTHLIKTRGQQVTLRCSPISGHKSVSWYQQVLGQGPQFIFQYYEKEERGRGNFPDRFSARQFPNYSSELNVNALLLGDSALYLCASSIFDTYEQYFGPGTRLTVT.

The rearrangement joins TRBV2 to TRBJ2-7; TRBD2 is a possible D gene (7 bases). The V end lost 8 bases, the J end lost 1 base, and 18 bases lay between the germline ends. Germline CDR1 SNHLY, CDR2 FYNNEI. CDR3 length: 15 residues. In DNA form, the CDR3 reads TGTGCCAGCCGCATGGGGGGGGCTAGGTCCTACGAGCAGTACTTC. Amino acid sequence: CASRMGGARSYEQYF.

The V gene is TRBV18, the J gene TRBJ2-1; 8 nucleotides agree with TRBD1. CDR1 and CDR2 (germline): KGHSH, LQKENI. After removal of 3 bases from V and 8 bases from J, the junction contained 9 bases not matched to a gene. The CDR3 contains 15 residues. CDR3 amino acids: CASSPNGQGMDEQFF. CDR3 sequence (DNA): TGTGCCAGCTCACCGAATGGACAGGGTATGGATGAGCAGTTCTTC.

This sequence joins TRBV3-1 (or the pseudogene TRBV3-2) and TRBJ1-4; D uncertain. Trimming took 2 bases from V and 10 from J, leaving 11 bases between them. The V gene's germline CDR1 is LGHDT and CDR2 YNNKEL (reference sequence). This CDR3 comprises 13 residues. CDR3 sequence reads: CASSQLEGRKLFF. The CDR3 nucleotides are TGTGCCAGCAGCCAATTAGAAGGGAGAAAACTGTTTTTT.

DNA of the CDR3: TGTGCCAGCACCCTAAGACAGGGAGGTAGTGGGGCCAACGTCCTGACTTTC. It codes for CASTLRQGGSGANVLTF. The chain joins TRBV7-6 to TRBJ2-6, with a weak D call TRBD1 (7 bases). CDR1 is SGHVS, CDR2 FNYEAQ, per germline. V shed 7 bases and J shed 3 bases, with 19 bases lying between them. The CDR3 consists of 17 residues.

This clone occurred a few times. V is TRBV10-1 and J is TRBJ2-7; TRBD1 is a possible D gene (6 bases). The V and J ends lost 8 bases and 5 bases respectively, with 13 bases between them. Germline CDR1 reads WNHNN; CDR2 reads SYGVQD (reference sequence). The CDR3 extends over 12 amino acids. CDR3 sequence reads: CASQGQGDEQYF. In nucleotides, the CDR3 is TGCGCCAGCCAGGGGCAGGGCGACGAGCAGTACTTC.

The V call is TRBV5-6, the J call TRBJ2-2; maybe TRBD2 (6 bases). The V end was cut by 0 bases, the J end by 4 bases, with 13 bases between. Germline V gives CDR1 SGHDT, CDR2 YYEEEE. The CDR3 loop spans 16 amino acids. The CDR3 DNA reads TGTGCCAGCAGCTTGGTTTCCGGGACTGTCACCGGGGAGCTGTTTTTT. It is translated as CASSLVSGTVTGELFF. The whole variable domain, filled in from reference TRBV5-6 and TRBJ2-2, reads DAGVTQSPTHLIKTRGQQVTLRCSPKSGHDTVSWYQQALGQGPQFIFQYYEEEERQRGNFPDRFSGHQFPNYSSELNVNALLLGDSALYLCASSLVSGTVTGELFFGEGSRLTVL.

This chain joins TRBV30 and TRBJ2-7, with D perhaps matching TRBD2 (6 bases). Germline V lookup: CDR1 GTSNPN, CDR2 SVGIG (reference sequence). Trimming cost V 5 bases and J 0 bases, with 11 bases left between them. CDR3 length: 13 amino acids. CDR3 in amino acids: CAWRRGFSYEQYF. For the CDR3, the DNA is TGTGCCTGGCGGAGGGGCTTCTCCTACGAGCAGTACTTC.

The chain employs TRBV12-3 or TRBV12-4 and TRBJ1-1; D unresolved. V gave up 3 bases and J gave up 3 bases, with 5 bases separating them. This CDR3 has 12 amino acids. In nucleotides, the CDR3 is TGTGCCAGCAGTTTCGGGGACACTGAAGCTTTCTTT. It yields the protein CASSFGDTEAFF.

The chain combines TRBV9 with TRBJ2-1; tentative D call: TRBD1 (6 bases). V gave up 3 bases and J gave up 0 bases, with 16 bases separating them. The CDR3 is made up of 17 amino acids. Germline CDR1 and CDR2: SGDLS and YYNGEE. The CDR3 region has the DNA TGTGCCAGCAGCGAGGGTACAGGGTTTGCCTCCTACAATGAGCAGTTCTTC. Its translation: CASSEGTGFASYNEQFF.

The chain links TRBV28 to TRBJ2-7; D perhaps matches TRBD2 (5 bases). CDR3 length equals 15 residues. Germline-derived CDR1 and CDR2 are MDHEN and SYDVKM. The V and J ends lost 6 bases and 0 bases respectively, with 15 bases between them. CDR3 loop: CASRGSGKSSYEQYF. In nucleotides, the CDR3 is TGTGCCAGCAGGGGTTCCGGGAAGAGCTCCTACGAGCAGTACTTC.

The chain uses TRBV19 and TRBJ2-2, with D perhaps matching TRBD2 (6 bases). V lost 7 bases and J 6 bases, leaving 15 bases between the germline ends. Germline CDR1 reads LNHDA; CDR2 reads SQIVND (reference sequence). CDR3 length: 14 residues. The DNA of the CDR3 is TGTGCCAGTACCCCCGCGAGGGAGGCCGGGGAGCTGTTTTTT. Protein product: CASTPAREAGELFF.

The J gene is TRBJ2-3, the V gene TRBV13, with TRBD2 matching over 7 bases. J was trimmed by 3 bases and V by 1 base; bases with no gene match: 4. This CDR3 region has 15 residues. Germline CDR1 PRHDT, CDR2 FYEKMQ (reference sequence). The CDR3 DNA reads TGTGCCAGCAGCTTAGAGGCGGGAGATACAGATACGCAGTATTTT. Its translation: CASSLEAGDTDTQYF. The entire variable domain, with the rest obtained from reference TRBV13 and TRBJ2-3, is as follows: AAGVIQSPRHLIKEKRETATLKCYPIPRHDTVYWYQQGPGQDPQFLISFYEKMQSDKGSIPDRFSAQQFSDYHSELNMSSLELGDSALYFCASSLEAGDTDTQYFGPGTRLTVL.

The chain is built from TRBV29-1 and TRBJ2-7, with 7 bases lining up with TRBD1. Germline lookup yields CDR1 SQVTM and CDR2 ANQGSEA. This CDR3 contains 11 residues. The V segment lost 6 bases and the J segment 4 bases; nucleotides outside the gene matches: 3. The CDR3 nucleotides read TGCAGCGTGGCGACAGGGTACGAGCAGTACTTC. This translates into CSVATGYEQYF.

This chain links TRBV4-1 with TRBJ2-7; 9 bases are shared with TRBD1. V lost 3 bases and J lost 1; bases outside the gene matches: 7. The germline gives CDR1 MGHRA, CDR2 YSYEKL. There are 16 residues in the CDR3. In nucleotides, the CDR3 is TGCGCCAGCAGCCACCGAGGGACAGGGAAGTCCTACGAGCAGTACTTC. Its translation: CASSHRGTGKSYEQYF.